The clone carrying this T cell receptor beta chain was seen a handful of times. Germline CDR1 and CDR2: SGHAT and FQNNGV. The CDR3 runs 15 residues. The ends lost 2 bases at V and 8 bases at J; junction bases unmatched: 6. The sample belongs to a study of T-cell memory formation after mild COVID-19. TCRdb recomputed calls from the 5' RACE reads with MiXCR, one row per CDR3 protein. The sample holds fewer than 350,000 distinct CDR3 sequences, 7% to 10% seen once. The TCR comes from a man aged 18 to 30 who had mild COVID-19 (a few samples of this study predate the infection). Cell type and time point are not known. The rearrangement joins TRBV11-2 to TRBJ1-6; 7 bases map to TRBD1. Sequenced sample: PBMCs or a T cell subset sorted from them (not recorded which). The CDR3 reads CASSLNGQVYSPLHF. The CDR3 DNA reads as TGTGCCAGCAGCTTAAATGGACAGGTTTATTCACCCCTCCACTTT.